This entry is about one TCR beta chain. Its cognate antigen is unknown. For every subset, genomic DNA was evenly distributed across several immunoSEQ plates. An approximately 220 ng quantity of DNA, tens of thousands of T cell genomes, went into the sorted-subset replicate PCRs. The method was immunoSEQ multiplex PCR; TCRdb's version includes in-frame clones alone and lacks a portion of them. This table holds around 1,100,000 clones, 70% to 80% found once. These data are taken from a study of shared clonotypes between healthy human individuals. The study, taken as a whole, reports: Naive subsets tended to show greater estimated richness than memory subsets. The represented genetic and exposure-history diversity was limited by the small number of donors.

The CDR3 contains 16 residues. V lost 0 bases and J 3 bases, leaving 13 bases between the germline ends. The germline CDR1 and CDR2 sequences are SGHNT and YYREEE (reference sequence). The V and J genes are TRBV5-4 and TRBJ1-3; D is ambiguous. Sequenced material: memory CD4+ T cells from PBMCs. The subset was: CD45RA-negative fraction. The origin of this receptor is a man between 18 and 29 years old in good health. Some clones in this sample may be carry-over from other donors' samples. The CDR3 DNA is TGTGCCAGCAGCTTGGGCCCAGCCAACTTTGGAAACACCATATATTTT. This codes for CASSLGPANFGNTIYF.